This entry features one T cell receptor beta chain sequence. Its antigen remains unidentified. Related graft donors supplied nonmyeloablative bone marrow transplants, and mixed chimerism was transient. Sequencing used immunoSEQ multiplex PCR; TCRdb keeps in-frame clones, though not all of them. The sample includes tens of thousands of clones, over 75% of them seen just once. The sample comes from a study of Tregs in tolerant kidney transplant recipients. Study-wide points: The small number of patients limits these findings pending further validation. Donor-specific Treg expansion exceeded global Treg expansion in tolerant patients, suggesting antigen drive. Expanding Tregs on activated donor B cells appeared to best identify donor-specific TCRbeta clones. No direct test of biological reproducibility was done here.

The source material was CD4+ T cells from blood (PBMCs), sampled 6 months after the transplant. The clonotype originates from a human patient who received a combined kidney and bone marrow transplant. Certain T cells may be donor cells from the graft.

CDR3 in amino acids: CASSYLSNQPQHF. For the CDR3, the DNA is TGTGCCAGCAGTTACTTAAGCAATCAGCCCCAGCATTTT. This chain links TRBV27 with TRBJ1-5, with D uncertain. V lost 4 bases to trimming and J lost 1 base, with 5 bases between them. Germline values: CDR1 MNHEY, CDR2 SMNVEV (reference sequence). The CDR3 totals 13 residues.